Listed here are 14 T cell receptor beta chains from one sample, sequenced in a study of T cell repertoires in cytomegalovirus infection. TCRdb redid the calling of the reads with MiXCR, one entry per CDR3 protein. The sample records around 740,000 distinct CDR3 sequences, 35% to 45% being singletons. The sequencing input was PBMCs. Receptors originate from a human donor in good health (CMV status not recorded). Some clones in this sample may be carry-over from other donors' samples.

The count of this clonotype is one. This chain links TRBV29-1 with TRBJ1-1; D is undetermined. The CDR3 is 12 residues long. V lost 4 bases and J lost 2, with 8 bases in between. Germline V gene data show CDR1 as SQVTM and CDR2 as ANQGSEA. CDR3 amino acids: CSVVVQNTEAFF. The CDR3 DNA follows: TGCAGCGTTGTCGTGCAAAACACTGAAGCTTTCTTT.

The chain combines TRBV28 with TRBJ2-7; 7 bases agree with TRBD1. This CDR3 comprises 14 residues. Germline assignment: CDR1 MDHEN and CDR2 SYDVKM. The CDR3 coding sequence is TGTACCACCCTAAAGAGCAGGGGGTCCTACGAGCAGTACTTC. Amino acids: CTTLKSRGSYEQYF.

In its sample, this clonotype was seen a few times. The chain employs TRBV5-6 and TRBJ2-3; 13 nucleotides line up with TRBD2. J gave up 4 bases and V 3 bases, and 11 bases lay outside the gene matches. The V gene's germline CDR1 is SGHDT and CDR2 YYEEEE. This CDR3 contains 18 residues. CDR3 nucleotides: TGTGCCAGCAGCTACCGCCCCGGGACTAGCGGGGTGGCAGATACGCAGTATTTT. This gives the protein CASSYRPGTSGVADTQYF.

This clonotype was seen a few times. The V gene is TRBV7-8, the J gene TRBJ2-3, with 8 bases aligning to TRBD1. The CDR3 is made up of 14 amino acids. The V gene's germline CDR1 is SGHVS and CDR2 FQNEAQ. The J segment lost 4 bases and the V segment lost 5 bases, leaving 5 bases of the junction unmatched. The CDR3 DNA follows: TGTGCCAGCAGCAGGACAGGGTTCGCAGATACGCAGTATTTT. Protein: CASSRTGFADTQYF.

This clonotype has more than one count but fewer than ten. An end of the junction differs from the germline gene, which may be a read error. CDR3 coding DNA: TGTGCTAGCAGCTTAGGAACAGGGCGGGCAGATACGCAGTATTTT. This gives the protein CASSLGTGRADTQYF. The gene calls are TRBV7-7 and TRBJ2-3; D may be TRBD1 (6 bases). CDR1 is SSHAT and CDR2 is FNYEAQ in the germline V gene (reference sequence). CDR3 length: 15 amino acids.

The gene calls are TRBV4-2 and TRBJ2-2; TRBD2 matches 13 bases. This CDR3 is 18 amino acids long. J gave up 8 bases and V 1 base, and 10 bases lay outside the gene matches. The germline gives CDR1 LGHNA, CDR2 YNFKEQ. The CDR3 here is CASSQALMGLAGTGELFF. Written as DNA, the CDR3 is TGTGCCAGCAGCCAAGCTCTCATGGGACTAGCGGGAACAGGGGAGCTGTTTTTT.

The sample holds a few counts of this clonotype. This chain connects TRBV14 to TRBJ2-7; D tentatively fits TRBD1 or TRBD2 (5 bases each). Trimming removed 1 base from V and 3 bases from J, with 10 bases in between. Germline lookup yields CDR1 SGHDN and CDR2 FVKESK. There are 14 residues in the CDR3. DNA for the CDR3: TGTGCCAGCAGCCAAGGTCGGGGCTTCTACGAGCAGTACTTC. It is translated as CASSQGRGFYEQYF.

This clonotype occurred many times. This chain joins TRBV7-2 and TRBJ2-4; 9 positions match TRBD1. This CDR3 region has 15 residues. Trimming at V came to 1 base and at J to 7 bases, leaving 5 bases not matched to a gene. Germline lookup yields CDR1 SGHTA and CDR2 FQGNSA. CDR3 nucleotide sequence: TGTGCCAGCAGCTTAGTGGGTGACAGGGGGAACATTCAGTACTTC. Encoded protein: CASSLVGDRGNIQYF.

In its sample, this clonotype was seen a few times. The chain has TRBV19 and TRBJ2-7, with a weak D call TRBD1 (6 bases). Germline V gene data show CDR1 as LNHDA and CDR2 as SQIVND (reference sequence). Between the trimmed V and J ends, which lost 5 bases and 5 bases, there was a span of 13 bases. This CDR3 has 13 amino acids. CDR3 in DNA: TGTGCCAGTAGTCAGTTTCAGGGGAACGAGCAGTACTTC. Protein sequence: CASSQFQGNEQYF.

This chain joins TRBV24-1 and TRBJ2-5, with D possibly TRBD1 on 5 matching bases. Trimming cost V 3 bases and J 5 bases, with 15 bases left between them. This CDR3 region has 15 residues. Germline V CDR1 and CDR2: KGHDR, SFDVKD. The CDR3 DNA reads TGTGCCACCAGTGATCCCGCTGTAGGGGCGGAGACCCAGTACTTC. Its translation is CATSDPAVGAETQYF.

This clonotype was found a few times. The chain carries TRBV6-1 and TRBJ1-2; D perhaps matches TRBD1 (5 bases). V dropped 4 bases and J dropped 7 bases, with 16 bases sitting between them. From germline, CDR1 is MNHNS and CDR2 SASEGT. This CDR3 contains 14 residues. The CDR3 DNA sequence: TGTGCCAGCAGTGTGGATCCGTCGGGACCTGGCTACACCTTC. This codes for CASSVDPSGPGYTF.

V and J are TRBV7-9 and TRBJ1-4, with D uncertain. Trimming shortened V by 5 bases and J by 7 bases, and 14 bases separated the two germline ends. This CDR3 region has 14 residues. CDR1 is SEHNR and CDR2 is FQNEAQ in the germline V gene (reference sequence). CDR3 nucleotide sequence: TGTGCCAGCAGCCCCCGTGGAGTTGGTGAAAAACTGTTTTTT. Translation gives CASSPRGVGEKLFF. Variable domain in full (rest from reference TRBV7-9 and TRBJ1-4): DTGVSQNPRHKITKRGQNVTFRCDPISEHNRLYWYRQTLGQGPEFLTYFQNEAQLEKSRLLSDRFSAERPKGSFSTLEIQRTEQGDSAMYLCASSPRGVGEKLFFGSGTQLSVL.

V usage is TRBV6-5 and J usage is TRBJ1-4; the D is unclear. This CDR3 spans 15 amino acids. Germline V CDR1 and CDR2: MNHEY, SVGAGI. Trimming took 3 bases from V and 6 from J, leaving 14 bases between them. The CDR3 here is CASSYVWGGDEKLFF. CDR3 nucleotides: TGTGCCAGCAGTTATGTCTGGGGAGGAGATGAAAAACTGTTTTTT.

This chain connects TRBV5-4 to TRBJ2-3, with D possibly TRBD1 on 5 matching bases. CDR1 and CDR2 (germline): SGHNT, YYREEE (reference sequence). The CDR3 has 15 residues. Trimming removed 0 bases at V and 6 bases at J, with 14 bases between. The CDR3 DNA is TGTGCCAGCAGCTTGGTTCACAGGAATAGCGATACGCAGTATTTT. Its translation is CASSLVHRNSDTQYF.